The 20 T cell receptor beta chains in this list originate from one sample, sequenced in a study of Graves' ophthalmopathy and Graves' hyperthyroidism. TCR beta CDR3 regions were amplified from RNA transcripts. HTBI primers served in a first-round RT-PCR, which a second-round multiplex PCR followed. MiXCR, applied by TCRdb to the multiplex PCR reads, yields one record per CDR3 protein. Among hundreds of thousands of distinct CDR3 sequences listed, around 45% were seen once. The sample comprised peripheral blood. The receptor source for this set is an adult man with Graves' ophthalmopathy.

V usage is TRBV4-1 and J usage is TRBJ2-7; 11 nucleotides align to TRBD2. Germline V gene data show CDR1 as MGHRA and CDR2 as YSYEKL. The CDR3 length is 16 residues. The ends lost 3 bases at V and 5 bases at J; junction bases unmatched: 9. CDR3 DNA: TGCGCCAGCAGCCAGACCGCCCTAGCGGGAGGCCACGAGCAGTACTTC. It encodes CASSQTALAGGHEQYF.

This rearrangement joins TRBV20-1 to TRBJ2-7; TRBD2 aligns across 9 bases. The CDR3 spans 14 residues. Germline loops: CDR1 DFQATT, CDR2 SNEGSKA (reference sequence). The J segment lost 5 bases and the V segment lost 4 bases, leaving 9 bases of the junction unmatched. The CDR3 coding sequence is TGCAGTGCTACACCTCTAGCGGGGATCCACGAGCAGTACTTC. Its translation is CSATPLAGIHEQYF.

The CDR3 reads CAISVGNEAFF. The CDR3 DNA follows: TGTGCCATCAGTGTTGGCAATGAAGCTTTCTTT. The V call is TRBV10-3, the J call TRBJ1-1; D remains unclear. The CDR3 is 11 residues long. In germline, CDR1 is ENHRY, CDR2 SYGVKD. V was trimmed by 4 bases and J by 7 bases, leaving 7 bases between them.

This chain connects TRBV10-1 to TRBJ2-7; D possibly corresponds to TRBD1 (6 bases). The CDR3 length is 13 residues. Germline V lookup: CDR1 WNHNN, CDR2 SYGVQD (reference sequence). Trimming took off 2 bases at V and 10 bases at J, with 15 bases between the two ends. The CDR3 protein is CASSEAGVPVQYF. For the CDR3, the DNA is TGCGCCAGCAGTGAGGCAGGGGTCCCCGTACAGTACTTC.

J is TRBJ1-1 and V is TRBV12-3 or TRBV12-4; D possibly corresponds to TRBD1 (6 bases). Trimming removed 3 bases from V and 4 bases from J, with 12 bases in between. The CDR3 has 14 amino acids. The CDR3 sequence is CASSFAQGTTEAFF. CDR3 nucleotide sequence: TGTGCCAGCAGTTTTGCACAGGGAACCACTGAAGCTTTCTTT.

The chain is built from TRBV12-3 or TRBV12-4 and TRBJ1-3; no clear D. The V and J ends lost 2 bases and 4 bases respectively, with 9 bases between them. This CDR3 comprises 14 residues. CDR3 loop: CASSLYRRGNTIYF. CDR3 coding DNA: TGTGCCAGCAGTTTATACCGTAGGGGAAACACCATATATTTT.

The J gene is TRBJ1-1, the V gene TRBV7-9; 9 bases are shared with TRBD1. Germline CDR1 SEHNR, CDR2 FQNEAQ (reference sequence). CDR3 length: 15 residues. With 6 bases clipped from V and 5 bases from J, the junction kept 10 bases outside the gene matches. The CDR3 protein is CASRPLGQGWTEAFF. The DNA of the CDR3 is TGTGCCAGCAGACCTCTCGGACAGGGGTGGACTGAAGCTTTCTTT.

In its sample, this clonotype was seen a few times. Sequence at one end of the junction differs from germline and may be a read error. This sequence joins TRBV10-3 and TRBJ1-3, with 7 bases identical to TRBD1. The CDR3 extends over 15 amino acids. Germline assignment: CDR1 ENHRY and CDR2 SYGVKD. CDR3 DNA: TGTGCCAGCAGTTTGGGTCAGGGGGCTGGAAACACCATATATTTT. As protein: CASSLGQGAGNTIYF.

The chain joins TRBV24-1 to TRBJ1-2; 8 bases agree with TRBD1. Per germline, CDR1 KGHDR and CDR2 SFDVKD. V dropped 12 bases and J dropped 6; count of bases not matched to a gene: 11. CDR3 length: 13 amino acids. The CDR3 bases are TGTGCCTCCCGTCAGGGGGCGATGGATGGCTACACCTTC. This sequence encodes CASRQGAMDGYTF.

The chain has TRBV14 and TRBJ1-1; the D is unclear. From germline, CDR1 is SGHDN and CDR2 FVKESK. Trimming stripped 0 bases from V and 3 bases from J, with 11 bases between. The CDR3 contains 15 residues. The CDR3 loop reads CASSQDAQYDTEAFF. The CDR3 DNA reads as TGTGCCAGCAGCCAAGATGCCCAATACGACACTGAAGCTTTCTTT.

This clonotype showed up just once. This chain connects TRBV7-8 to TRBJ2-5; D call uncertain. Per the germline V gene, CDR1 is SGHVS and CDR2 is FQNEAQ. The length of the CDR3 is 13 residues. Trimming removed 2 bases at V and 3 bases at J, with 7 bases between. The CDR3 coding sequence is TGTGCCAGCAGCTTAAACAGTGAAGAGACCCAGTACTTC. Translated, it gives CASSLNSEETQYF. Together with reference TRBV7-8 and TRBJ2-5, the CDR3 gives the full variable domain: GAGVSQSPRYKVAKRGQDVALRCDPISGHVSLFWYQQALGQGPEFLTYFQNEAQLDKSGLPSDRFFAERPEGSVSTLKIQRTQQEDSAVYLCASSLNSEETQYFGPGTRLLVL.

The chain carries TRBV2 and TRBJ1-3; no firm D call. Between the trimmed V and J ends, which lost 7 bases and 3 bases, there was a span of 10 bases. From germline, CDR1 is SNHLY and CDR2 FYNNEI. This CDR3 contains 13 residues. CDR3 protein: CASIGGRGNTIYF. As DNA, the CDR3 is TGTGCCAGCATAGGCGGGCGTGGAAACACCATATATTTT.

This clonotype has a count of ten or more. This chain uses TRBV7-6 with TRBJ2-5; D is perhaps TRBD2 (7 bases). CDR3 length equals 16 residues. V was cut by 5 bases and J by 5 bases, with 21 bases left in between. CDR1 is SGHVS, CDR2 FNYEAQ, per germline. The CDR3 spells CASSPLGGGRLETQYF. The CDR3 DNA follows: TGTGCCAGCAGCCCATTGGGGGGCGGGAGACTGGAGACCCAGTACTTC.

This clonotype turned up a few times. V and J are TRBV7-9 and TRBJ1-2; 9 bases match TRBD1. V lost 5 bases to trimming and J lost 4 bases; unmatched junction nucleotides: 8. Germline loops: CDR1 SEHNR, CDR2 FQNEAQ (reference sequence). The CDR3 totals 15 residues. For the CDR3, the DNA is TGTGCCAGCAGCATCGCCGGGACAGGGATCTATGGCTACACCTTC. Protein product: CASSIAGTGIYGYTF.

Comment on this clonotype: Sequence at one end of the junction differs from germline and may be a read error. The chain employs TRBV20-1 and TRBJ1-1, with 7 bases fitting TRBD1. Looked up from germline, CDR1 is DFQATT and CDR2 is SNEGSKA (reference sequence). The CDR3 is made up of 13 amino acids. CDR3 DNA: TGTGCCTGGAGAATAACAGGGGATACTGAAGCTTTCTTT. It encodes CAWRITGDTEAFF.

This clonotype came up a few times. The chain links TRBV15 to TRBJ1-2, with D perhaps TRBD1 (5 bases). The CDR3 extends over 13 amino acids. Deletions cut 3 bases from V and 4 bases from J, with 9 bases between. Germline lookup yields CDR1 LNHNV and CDR2 YYDKDF (reference sequence). DNA of the CDR3: TGTGCCACCAGCAGCCGGGACCGCTATGGCTACACCTTC. Its protein product is CATSSRDRYGYTF.

In this sample, this clonotype turned up many times. CDR3 coding DNA: TGTGCCAGCAGTCCTAGGGGTCAGCCCCAGCATTTT. It translates to CASSPRGQPQHF. V usage is TRBV12-3 or TRBV12-4 and J usage is TRBJ1-5; D may be TRBD1 (5 bases). The germline V and J ends were trimmed by 5 bases and 6 bases, with 8 bases remaining between them. CDR3 length: 12 amino acids.

This clonotype was detected only a few times. The rearrangement uses TRBV7-8 and TRBJ2-7; 9 bases map to TRBD1. This CDR3 is built from 16 residues. The ends lost 5 bases at V and 5 bases at J; junction bases unmatched: 13. Germline values: CDR1 SGHVS, CDR2 FQNEAQ. CDR3 DNA sequence: TGTGCCAGCAGCCCATTGAGGGGACAGGGCGCCAACGAGCAGTACTTC. Protein sequence: CASSPLRGQGANEQYF.

As to this clonotype: The junction departs from germline at one end; a sequencing error may be responsible. The chain has TRBV24-1 and TRBJ2-7; D uncertain. The better agreement between TRBJ2-1 and the DNA end casts doubt on the J call. The CDR3 totals 13 residues. Per the germline V gene, CDR1 is KGHDR and CDR2 is SFDVKD. The chain's CDR3 is CATSDWTGNEQFF. CDR3 DNA sequence: TGTGCCACCAGCGATTGGACGGGCAATGAGCAGTTCTTC.

This chain links TRBV7-9 with TRBJ1-4; possible D gene TRBD1, 6 bases. The germline CDR1 and CDR2 sequences are SEHNR and FQNEAQ (reference sequence). Trimming pared 6 bases from V and 0 bases from J, leaving 14 bases between. This CDR3 contains 16 residues. The CDR3 protein is CASRQGEGPTNEKLFF. The CDR3, as DNA: TGTGCCAGCAGACAGGGAGAGGGTCCAACTAATGAAAAACTGTTTTTT.